A selection of T cell receptor beta chains follows, all from one sample in a study of shared clonotypes between healthy human individuals. TCRdb's copy holds only in-frame clones and misses some; the assay was immunoSEQ multiplex PCR. The repertoire holds 400,000 to 600,000 clones, with over 60% as singletons. Material for sequencing was PBMCs. The receptor source for this set is a middle-aged woman in good health. Some clones in this sample may be carry-over from other donors' samples. Both conserved end residues are part of each CDR3. D genes are given only for firm matches. Only part of the rows carry a size: once, few, many, or a class if the clone is expanded.

v_call: TRBV15; d_call: TRBD2; cdr3_length: 13; j_call: TRBJ2-1; clone_size: few; cdr3_aa: CATSNTIAGEQFF; cdr3_nt: TGTGCCACCAGCAATACTATAGCGGGAGAGCAGTTCTTC
v_call: TRBV7-3; d_call: .; cdr3_length: 17; j_call: TRBJ1-1; clone_size: .; cdr3_aa: CASSSGGDGPLGTEAFF; cdr3_nt: TGTGCCAGCAGCTCTGGCGGGGACGGCCCATTGGGGACTGAAGCTTTCTTT
v_call: TRBV18; d_call: TRBD1; cdr3_length: 14; j_call: TRBJ1-2; clone_size: .; cdr3_aa: CASSPSRQGYGYTF; cdr3_nt: TGTGCCAGCTCACCGTCGAGACAGGGATATGGCTACACCTTC
v_call: TRBV28; d_call: .; cdr3_length: 15; j_call: TRBJ2-7; clone_size: .; cdr3_aa: CASSSGTPASYEQYF; cdr3_nt: TGTGCCAGCAGTTCTGGGACACCCGCCTCCTACGAGCAGTACTTC
v_call: TRBV19; d_call: TRBD1; cdr3_length: 16; j_call: TRBJ1-6; clone_size: .; cdr3_aa: CASSPRTGYQNSPLHF; cdr3_nt: TGTGCCAGTAGTCCGCGGACAGGGTACCAAAATTCACCCCTCCACTTT
v_call: TRBV28; d_call: .; cdr3_length: 14; j_call: TRBJ1-1; clone_size: .; cdr3_aa: CASSGGPPNTEAFF; cdr3_nt: TGTGCCAGCAGTGGTGGGCCCCCGAACACTGAAGCTTTCTTT
v_call: TRBV19; d_call: .; cdr3_length: 14; j_call: TRBJ1-1; clone_size: many; cdr3_aa: CASTNGGGDSEAFF; cdr3_nt: TGTGCCAGTACCAATGGGGGGGGCGACTCTGAAGCTTTCTTT
v_call: TRBV5-1; d_call: .; cdr3_length: 16; j_call: TRBJ1-1; clone_size: .; cdr3_aa: CASSLGHGDVNTEAFF; cdr3_nt: TGCGCCAGCAGCTTGGGGCACGGGGATGTGAACACTGAAGCTTTCTTT
v_call: TRBV5-1; d_call: .; cdr3_length: 15; j_call: TRBJ2-7; clone_size: .; cdr3_aa: CASSLAQGPQYEQYF; cdr3_nt: TGCGCCAGCAGCTTGGCCCAGGGCCCCCAATACGAGCAGTACTTC
v_call: TRBV14; d_call: .; cdr3_length: 16; j_call: TRBJ1-4; clone_size: .; cdr3_aa: CASSQDRGRPNEKLFF; cdr3_nt: TGTGCCAGCAGCCAAGACAGGGGTCGACCTAATGAAAAACTGTTTTTT
v_call: TRBV5-1; d_call: .; cdr3_length: 15; j_call: TRBJ1-5; clone_size: .; cdr3_aa: CASSLRGTWDQPQHF; cdr3_nt: TGCGCCAGCAGCTTGCGGGGAACATGGGATCAGCCCCAGCATTTT
v_call: TRBV2; d_call: TRBD2; cdr3_length: 11; j_call: TRBJ2-7; clone_size: few; cdr3_aa: CASGGSVEQYF; cdr3_nt: TGTGCCAGCGGCGGGAGTGTCGAGCAGTACTTC
v_call: TRBV7-3; d_call: TRBD1; cdr3_length: 16; j_call: TRBJ2-1; clone_size: .; cdr3_aa: CASSLKPGQGAGEQFF; cdr3_nt: TGTGCCAGCAGCTTAAAACCCGGACAGGGGGCCGGTGAGCAGTTCTTC
v_call: TRBV7-9; d_call: .; cdr3_length: 12; j_call: TRBJ1-2; clone_size: .; cdr3_aa: CASSFSGDGYTF; cdr3_nt: TGTGCCAGCAGCTTCTCTGGGGATGGCTACACCTTC
v_call: TRBV29-1; d_call: TRBD2; cdr3_length: 17; j_call: TRBJ2-5; clone_size: .; cdr3_aa: CSALSGTSGRAVGTQYF; cdr3_nt: TGCAGCGCCCTCTCCGGGACTAGCGGGAGGGCCGTCGGGACCCAGTACTTC
v_call: TRBV7-2; d_call: .; cdr3_length: 15; j_call: TRBJ1-2; clone_size: .; cdr3_aa: CASSPGDRSRRGYTF; cdr3_nt: TGTGCCAGCAGCCCCGGCGACAGGTCCCGGCGAGGCTACACCTTC
v_call: TRBV5-4; d_call: TRBD1; cdr3_length: 16; j_call: TRBJ2-2; clone_size: .; cdr3_aa: CASSLRPGTGGGELFF; cdr3_nt: TGTGCCAGCAGCCTCCGACCCGGGACAGGGGGAGGGGAGCTGTTTTTT
v_call: TRBV2; d_call: .; cdr3_length: 14; j_call: TRBJ2-7; clone_size: .; cdr3_aa: CASTTRGGPYEQYF; cdr3_nt: TGTGCCAGCACAACCAGAGGGGGTCCGTACGAGCAGTACTTC
v_call: TRBV15; d_call: TRBD1; cdr3_length: 14; j_call: TRBJ2-7; clone_size: many; cdr3_aa: CATSEDRGLGEQYF; cdr3_nt: TGTGCCACCAGCGAGGACAGGGGATTGGGAGAGCAGTACTTC
v_call: TRBV28; d_call: .; cdr3_length: 16; j_call: TRBJ1-2; clone_size: .; cdr3_aa: CASSSTRAPRDYGYTF; cdr3_nt: TGTGCCAGCAGTTCCACTCGGGCTCCCAGGGACTATGGCTACACCTTC
v_call: TRBV11-1; d_call: .; cdr3_length: 14; j_call: TRBJ2-1; clone_size: .; cdr3_aa: CASSLGAVDNEQFF; cdr3_nt: TGTGCCAGCAGCTTGGGAGCTGTGGACAATGAGCAGTTCTTC
v_call: TRBV2; d_call: TRBD1; cdr3_length: 14; j_call: TRBJ2-7; clone_size: .; cdr3_aa: CASRLSGGSYEQYF; cdr3_nt: TGTGCCAGCAGACTATCAGGGGGTTCCTACGAGCAGTACTTC
v_call: TRBV18; d_call: .; cdr3_length: 12; j_call: TRBJ1-1; clone_size: .; cdr3_aa: CASSPGQLEAFF; cdr3_nt: TGTGCCAGCTCACCAGGACAGCTTGAAGCTTTCTTT
v_call: TRBV11-2; d_call: .; cdr3_length: 16; j_call: TRBJ2-2; clone_size: .; cdr3_aa: CASSLLVGSNTGELFF; cdr3_nt: TGTGCCAGCAGCTTACTAGTGGGGTCGAACACCGGGGAGCTGTTTTTT
v_call: TRBV2; d_call: TRBD2; cdr3_length: 15; j_call: TRBJ2-3; clone_size: .; cdr3_aa: CASTRTSGNTDTQYF; cdr3_nt: TGTGCCAGCACCAGGACTAGCGGGAACACAGATACGCAGTATTTT
v_call: TRBV5-5; d_call: TRBD1; cdr3_length: 15; j_call: TRBJ2-1; clone_size: .; cdr3_aa: CASSGQGESYNEQFF; cdr3_nt: TGTGCCAGCAGCGGACAGGGGGAAAGCTACAATGAGCAGTTCTTC
v_call: TRBV2; d_call: TRBD1; cdr3_length: 15; j_call: TRBJ1-1; clone_size: .; cdr3_aa: CASSVRQGFGTEAFF; cdr3_nt: TGTGCCAGCAGTGTTAGACAGGGGTTCGGGACTGAAGCTTTCTTT
v_call: TRBV4-1; d_call: .; cdr3_length: 16; j_call: TRBJ2-1; clone_size: .; cdr3_aa: CASSPSERSSYNEQFF; cdr3_nt: TGCGCCAGCAGCCCAAGTGAAAGGAGCTCCTACAATGAGCAGTTCTTC
v_call: TRBV5-1; d_call: TRBD2; cdr3_length: 19; j_call: TRBJ2-1; clone_size: .; cdr3_aa: CASSLGLTSGSFNYNEQFF; cdr3_nt: TGCGCCAGCAGCTTGGGGCTGACTAGCGGGAGCTTTAATTACAATGAGCAGTTCTTC
v_call: TRBV5-1; d_call: TRBD2; cdr3_length: 15; j_call: TRBJ2-7; clone_size: .; cdr3_aa: CASSSLADLSYEQYF; cdr3_nt: TGCGCCAGCAGCTCACTAGCGGACCTCTCCTACGAGCAGTACTTC
v_call: TRBV7-9; d_call: .; cdr3_length: 14; j_call: TRBJ1-2; clone_size: .; cdr3_aa: CASSPRTDTRTYTF; cdr3_nt: TGTGCCAGCAGCCCCCGGACAGATACTCGGACCTACACCTTC
v_call: TRBV11-2; d_call: .; cdr3_length: 13; j_call: TRBJ2-5; clone_size: .; cdr3_aa: CASSLEEGRLAYF; cdr3_nt: TGTGCCAGCAGCTTAGAGGAGGGGCGGTTAGCGTACTTC
v_call: TRBV9; d_call: .; cdr3_length: 14; j_call: TRBJ2-5; clone_size: .; cdr3_aa: CASSIFRDGETQYF; cdr3_nt: TGTGCCAGCAGCATCTTCAGGGACGGAGAGACCCAGTACTTC
v_call: TRBV5-1; d_call: .; cdr3_length: 15; j_call: TRBJ2-7; clone_size: .; cdr3_aa: CASSLEGARTLEQYF; cdr3_nt: TGCGCCAGCAGCTTGGAAGGGGCTAGGACGCTCGAGCAGTACTTC
v_call: TRBV27; d_call: .; cdr3_length: 16; j_call: TRBJ2-7; clone_size: .; cdr3_aa: CASSLSWAGETYEQYF; cdr3_nt: TGTGCCAGCAGTTTATCGTGGGCAGGAGAAACTTACGAGCAGTACTTC
v_call: TRBV7-2; d_call: .; cdr3_length: 14; j_call: TRBJ2-4; clone_size: .; cdr3_aa: CASTPQAGGDIQYF; cdr3_nt: TGTGCCAGCACCCCCCAGGCCGGAGGGGACATTCAGTACTTC
v_call: TRBV11-2; d_call: TRBD2; cdr3_length: 15; j_call: TRBJ2-1; clone_size: .; cdr3_aa: CASSLWSSGDNEQFF; cdr3_nt: TGTGCCAGCAGCTTATGGTCTAGCGGGGACAATGAGCAGTTCTTC
v_call: TRBV2; d_call: .; cdr3_length: 14; j_call: TRBJ1-5; clone_size: .; cdr3_aa: CASTEEGMAQPQHF; cdr3_nt: TGTGCCAGCACCGAAGAAGGGATGGCTCAGCCCCAGCATTTT
v_call: TRBV20-1; d_call: .; cdr3_length: 11; j_call: TRBJ2-5; clone_size: few; cdr3_aa: CSAMLGETQYF; cdr3_nt: TGCAGTGCGATGCTAGGGGAGACCCAGTACTTC
v_call: TRBV5-1; d_call: .; cdr3_length: 15; j_call: TRBJ2-7; clone_size: .; cdr3_aa: CASSYGLPRAYEQYF; cdr3_nt: TGCGCCAGCAGCTATGGACTCCCACGGGCCTACGAGCAGTACTTC
v_call: TRBV2; d_call: .; cdr3_length: 15; j_call: TRBJ2-1; clone_size: .; cdr3_aa: CASSALANSYNEQFF; cdr3_nt: TGTGCCAGCAGTGCACTAGCAAATTCCTACAATGAGCAGTTCTTC
v_call: TRBV6-1; d_call: .; cdr3_length: 15; j_call: TRBJ1-4; clone_size: once; cdr3_aa: CASSAGTEGFEKLFF; cdr3_nt: TGTGCCAGCAGTGCCGGGACGGAAGGATTTGAAAAACTGTTTTTT
v_call: TRBV28; d_call: .; cdr3_length: 13; j_call: TRBJ1-5; clone_size: few; cdr3_aa: CASIQGRNQPQHF; cdr3_nt: TGTGCCAGCATCCAGGGGAGGAATCAGCCCCAGCATTTT
v_call: TRBV5-4; d_call: .; cdr3_length: 15; j_call: TRBJ2-7; clone_size: once; cdr3_aa: CASSLAVTGNYEQYF; cdr3_nt: TGTGCCAGCAGCTTGGCTGTTACAGGGAACTACGAGCAGTACTTC
v_call: TRBV15; d_call: .; cdr3_length: 12; j_call: TRBJ2-1; clone_size: .; cdr3_aa: CATSRDNNEQFF; cdr3_nt: TGTGCCACCAGCAGAGATAACAATGAGCAGTTCTTC
v_call: TRBV28; d_call: TRBD2; cdr3_length: 15; j_call: TRBJ2-7; clone_size: .; cdr3_aa: CASSVSGGRSYEQYF; cdr3_nt: TGTGCCAGCAGTGTCTCGGGGGGTCGGTCCTACGAGCAGTACTTC
v_call: TRBV7-2; d_call: TRBD2; cdr3_length: 15; j_call: TRBJ2-1; clone_size: .; cdr3_aa: CASSLAVSGRALQFF; cdr3_nt: TGTGCCAGCAGCTTAGCCGTGAGCGGGAGGGCCCTACAGTTCTTC
v_call: TRBV7-6; d_call: .; cdr3_length: 14; j_call: TRBJ2-7; clone_size: .; cdr3_aa: CASSLSLQVREQYF; cdr3_nt: TGTGCCAGCAGCTTGAGCCTCCAAGTTCGCGAGCAGTACTTC